The source of this TCR beta chain is a study of blood T cell repertoires in COVID-19. Study-level background: Researchers got acute and convalescent COVID-19 samples from the United States, Italy and Spain. Sources were T cells, B-cell-depleted T cells, or PBMCs; the material itself was cDNA or gDNA.

This clone occurred once. In the original processing: Quantification of nucleated cells was approximated via reference gene primer amplification. TCRdb keeps only in-frame clones here, not all; method: immunoSEQ multiplex PCR. V, J and clone size reflect that table, while D and trimming were determined from the DNA. The repertoire holds approximately 210,000 clones, with 86% as singletons. CDR1 is MNHNS, CDR2 SASEGT, per germline. This CDR3 has 15 amino acids. V was clipped by 1 base and J by 12 bases; unmatched bases: 6. The clonotype was recovered from a man younger than 40 who had recovered from COVID-19. The chain uses TRBV6-1 and TRBJ2-1, with TRBD2 matching 13 bases. The sample was peripheral blood. The CDR3 DNA follows: TGTGCCAGCAGTGAAGAACTAGCGGGGGGGCCCGGGCAGTTCTTC. Encoded protein: CASSEELAGGPGQFF.